This T cell receptor (beta chain) was observed in a study of technical replicates of blood from a handful of donors. The CDR3 contains 17 residues. CDR1 is MNHEY and CDR2 is SMNVEV in the germline V gene (reference sequence). V lost 2 bases and J lost 4; bases outside the gene matches: 9. Some clones are missing from TCRdb's copy, which holds only in-frame ones; the method was immunoSEQ multiplex PCR. Among about 83,000 clones listed, about 96% were seen once. The V call is TRBV27, the J call TRBJ2-5; 11 nucleotides line up with TRBD2. The sequenced material came from T cells isolated from PBMCs. This TCR derives from a human donor in good health. CDR3 DNA: TGTGCCAGCAGTTTAATCGCGTTAGCGGGAGGGTCAGAGACCCAGTACTTC. This encodes CASSLIALAGGSETQYF.